One T cell receptor (beta chain) is described in this entry. The antigen remains undetermined. Other nucleotide sequences from this sample produce the same CDR3. This sample is drawn from a study of OX40 agonist ivuxolimab in advanced cancers. Findings and limits, study-wide: The authors did not determine the antigen specificity of the expanded peripheral T cells.

Germline V gene lookup returns CDR1 MNHNS and CDR2 SASEGT. V was pared by 0 bases and J by 4 bases, with 10 bases between. The CDR3 totals 15 residues. Measured with immunoSEQ multiplex PCR; TCRdb has only the in-frame clones, and not every one. The data show 90,000 to 130,000 clones, approximately 90% seen once. The rearrangement links TRBV6-1 to TRBJ1-5; the D gene is possibly TRBD1 (6 bases). The sequencing here drew on CD4+ or CD8+ T cells sorted from blood, taken in a trial of the OX40 agonist ivuxolimab. The sequence was obtained from an adult with an advanced solid tumor such as melanoma, head and neck, liver or kidney cancer. This CDR3 is CASSEAGGGNQPQHF. DNA of the CDR3: TGTGCCAGCAGTGAAGCAGGGGGAGGAAATCAGCCCCAGCATTTT.